This passage covers 14 T cell receptor beta chains from one sample sequenced in a study of shared clonotypes between healthy human individuals. Generated by immunoSEQ multiplex PCR, the TCRdb table keeps only in-frame clones and is missing some. This table has hundreds of thousands of clones, 70% to 80% appearing once. Sequencing used PBMCs. These receptor sequences come from a woman in her thirties or forties in good health. Some clones in this sample may be carry-over from other donors' samples.

This clone has only a few counts. This sequence joins TRBV30 and TRBJ2-5; no definite D call. Trimming took 0 bases from V and 1 from J, leaving 6 bases between them. The CDR3 covers 13 residues. Germline CDR1 and CDR2: GTSNPN and SVGIG (reference sequence). The CDR3 nucleotides are TGTGCCTGGAGTGTCGGGTCCCAAGAGACCCAGTACTTC. Amino acid sequence: CAWSVGSQETQYF.

The chain has TRBV18 and TRBJ2-1; possibly TRBD2 for D (5 bases). The CDR3 covers 13 residues. With 6 bases removed from V and 10 bases from J, the gap between germline ends came to 16 bases. Germline CDR1 and CDR2: KGHSH and LQKENI. CDR3 in amino acids: CASSPPGVVEQFF. For the CDR3, the DNA is TGTGCCAGCTCTCCCCCCGGGGTAGTAGAGCAGTTCTTC.

The chain couples TRBV29-1 to TRBJ2-3; maybe TRBD2 (7 bases). In germline, CDR1 is SQVTM, CDR2 ANQGSEA. The CDR3 loop spans 16 amino acids. The V end was cut by 4 bases, the J end by 6 bases, with 23 bases between. In nucleotides, the CDR3 is TGCAGCGTTGTCGGAGGGGGGGGTTACGTTTGGGATACGCAGTATTTT. Translation gives CSVVGGGGYVWDTQYF.

The chain links TRBV28 to TRBJ2-6; the D gene is possibly TRBD2 (5 bases). V was clipped by 3 bases and J by 0 bases, with 6 bases between them. The CDR3 sequence is 15 residues long. Germline V gene lookup returns CDR1 MDHEN and CDR2 SYDVKM. The CDR3 reads CASSFRGSGANVLTF. CDR3 DNA: TGTGCCAGCAGTTTTCGGGGCTCTGGGGCCAACGTCCTGACTTTC.

J is TRBJ1-2 and V is TRBV6-1, with 7 bases matching TRBD1. The germline V gene encodes CDR1 MNHNS and CDR2 SASEGT. The CDR3 loop spans 15 amino acids. Germline trimming cut 1 base from V and 3 bases from J; bases unmatched to any gene: 5. CDR3 protein: CASSEGAGQHYGYTF. The CDR3 DNA reads TGTGCCAGCAGTGAAGGGGCGGGACAGCACTATGGCTACACCTTC.

The DNA of the CDR3 is TGTGCCTGGAGTGATGTAACTGAAGCTTTCTTT. Its protein is CAWSDVTEAFF. This sequence joins TRBV30 and TRBJ1-1; D uncertain. The CDR3 contains 11 residues. Germline CDR1 GTSNPN, CDR2 SVGIG (reference sequence). Trimming removed 1 base from V and 5 bases from J, with 5 bases in between.

Regarding this clone: This sample includes further DNA sequences coding for the same CDR3. The chain couples TRBV11-2 to TRBJ2-5; D unclear. V lost 5 bases, J lost 4 bases, and 5 bases lay in between. The germline CDR1 and CDR2 sequences are SGHAT and FQNNGV. The CDR3 contains 11 residues. For the CDR3, the DNA is TGTGCCAGCAGCCCAACAGAGACCCAGTACTTC. It translates to CASSPTETQYF.

In the case of this clone: A far larger clone is one base from this, pointing to a likely read error. The same CDR3 is also encoded by other DNA sequences in this sample. The V gene is TRBV7-9, the J gene TRBJ2-6; D is possibly TRBD1 (5 bases). The germline CDR1 and CDR2 sequences are SEHNR and FQNEAQ (reference sequence). The CDR3 has 16 amino acids. CDR3 region: CASSLASVAGANVLTF. Here the CDR3 DNA reads TGTGCCAGCAGCTTAGCGAGCGTAGCTGGGGCTAACGTCCTGACTTTC.

The chain joins TRBV18 to TRBJ1-1; D is unresolved. CDR3 length: 13 amino acids. Germline V gene sequence: CDR1 KGHSH, CDR2 LQKENI. Trimming removed 0 bases from V and 6 bases from J, with 8 bases in between. The CDR3 nucleotides are TGTGCCAGCTCACCACCGAGCGACCCTGAAGCTTTCTTT. Its translation: CASSPPSDPEAFF.

This chain uses TRBV25-1 with TRBJ2-1, with D hard to call. The CDR3 has 13 amino acids. The V gene's germline CDR1 is MGHDK and CDR2 SYGVNS. V lost 7 bases and J 9 bases, leaving 16 bases between the germline ends. Here the CDR3 DNA reads TGTGCCAGCATCGCCCCCGGAATTGGTGAGCAGTTCTTC. Protein: CASIAPGIGEQFF.

V and J are TRBV27 and TRBJ2-7, with 9 bases matching TRBD1. J was trimmed by 4 bases and V by 6 bases; bases with no gene match: 10. Germline-derived CDR1 and CDR2 are MNHEY and SMNVEV (reference sequence). The CDR3 is 15 residues long. The CDR3 coding sequence is TGTGCCAGCAGGGGACAGGGTTTTATTCCGTACGAGCAGTACTTC. Translating it yields CASRGQGFIPYEQYF.

V is TRBV5-1 and J is TRBJ2-2; D perhaps matches TRBD2 (5 bases). V was shortened by 0 bases and J by 5 bases, with 5 bases between the two germline ends. Germline V gene lookup returns CDR1 SGHRS and CDR2 YFSETQ. The CDR3 length is 13 residues. CDR3 sequence reads: CASSLGRTGELFF. The CDR3 nucleotides read TGCGCCAGCAGCTTGGGGAGGACCGGGGAGCTGTTTTTT.

Many counts were recorded for this clone. The chain combines TRBV10-2 with TRBJ2-1, with TRBD2 matching 7 bases. V dropped 0 bases and J dropped 6; count of bases not matched to a gene: 8. The CDR3 is 16 amino acids. Germline V CDR1 and CDR2: WSHSY, SAAADI. The CDR3 spells CASSESLAVGPNEQFF. The CDR3 nucleotides read TGCGCCAGCAGTGAGTCTCTAGCGGTAGGGCCCAATGAGCAGTTCTTC.

Comment on this clone: A much larger clonotype is one base distant, so this may be a read error. Other DNA sequences within the sample encode an identical CDR3. The chain uses TRBV29-1 and TRBJ1-1; D is possibly TRBD1 (5 bases). There are 14 residues in the CDR3. The germline V and J ends were trimmed by 2 bases and 5 bases, with 15 bases remaining between them. Germline CDR1 is SQVTM and CDR2 is ANQGSEA. The CDR3 sequence: CSVEPTGGGTEAFF. CDR3 nucleotides: TGCAGCGTTGAACCTACGGGGGGTGGGACTGAAGCTTTCTTT.